Included here is one TCR beta chain sequence, with context. Its antigen is undetermined. Time point reported: newly diagnosed GD, antithyroid drugs for less than 3 months. The TCR library was made from RNA that had been extracted from PBMCs in TRIzol. This entry is derived from a study of regulatory T cells in long-lasting Graves disease. Study-level findings and limits: Persistent patients shared more public clonotypes (2,741) than new patients (more than 900). Sample size, which was small, may have reduced accuracy.

V dropped 3 bases and J dropped 6; count of bases not matched to a gene: 5. The CDR3 runs 14 residues. Looked up from germline, CDR1 is LNHDA and CDR2 is SQIVND (reference sequence). Building the TCR beta libraries relied on iRepertoire HTBI primers, and CDR3 regions underwent Arm-PCR. The authors' processing: Across all samples, about 59 TRBV segments and about 14 TRBJ segments were identified. In TCRdb, the multiplex PCR reads were re-called with MiXCR into one record per CDR3 protein. What appears here as the V and J calls and clone size reflects TCRdb's work, not the paper's. Among under 800,000 distinct CDR3 sequences listed, around 15% were seen once. This sample was shared with a second study, whose subject was T cells in Graves' hyperthyroidism and ophthalmopathy. As that study records: The study used the HTBI primer set for a first-round RT-PCR of the TCR CDR3.

The sequenced sample was peripheral blood mononuclear cells (PBMCs), obtained at new diagnosis, from a patient treated with antithyroid drugs. The TCR was taken from a woman aged 25 to 39 with Graves disease. V usage is TRBV19 and J usage is TRBJ1-5, with 7 positions matching TRBD1. This CDR3 is CASSIDRGPQPQHF. In DNA form, the CDR3 reads TGTGCCAGTAGTATCGATAGGGGGCCTCAGCCCCAGCATTTT. The full variable domain, completed using reference TRBV19 and TRBJ1-5, is DGGITQSPKYLFRKEGQNVTLSCEQNLNHDAMYWYRQDPGQGLRLIYYSQIVNDFQKGDIAEGYSVSREKKESFPLTVTSAQKNPTAFYLCASSIDRGPQPQHFGDGTRLSIL.